This T cell receptor beta chain came from a study of T-cell memory formation after mild COVID-19 (dated by TCRdb to the early 2020s). With regard to the full study: TCR sequence clusters from the two donors were found to be largely donor specific. Two young, previously healthy adult volunteers, one female and one male, were included in the cohort. In a couple of donors, T-cell clones that expanded and contracted after mild COVID-19 were followed by sequencing TCRalpha and TCRbeta repertoires longitudinally.

This clonotype is a singleton in its sample. The target of this receptor is not known. No qualities accompany the bases; no much larger clone lies one base away. A read on its own is weak evidence. Per the germline V gene, MNHEY is the CDR1 and SVGEGT is the CDR2. Trimming at the junction amounts to 4 bases on V and 0 bases on J, and the germline ends lie 21 bases apart. The CDR3 numbers 18 residues from cysteine through phenylalanine. Here the CDR3 DNA is all that survives: 54 bases in frame from base 1. Summary of the overall study and its limitations: Some responding clones were found in pre-infection memory, which suggests that pre-existing cross-reactive memory T cells took part in the SARS-CoV-2 response. Only a couple of mild cases were covered by the study, and larger cohorts that include severe cases with pre-infection samples were considered necessary. Clones contracting from day 15 to 85 had balanced CD4/CD8 phenotypes, while a second wave expanding from day 15 to 37 was biased towards CD4+. Contracting CD4+ clones were found mainly in CM and EM memory subsets, while CD8+ clones were enriched in EMRA. Whether the second-wave clones peaking on day 37 were SARS-CoV-2 specific was not confirmed.

Ficoll-Paque density gradient centrifugation was used to isolate PBMCs. For sequencing, an Illumina NovaSeq 6000 was employed. TCRalpha and TCRbeta cDNA libraries were constructed by 5'RACE with constant-segment primers, with sample barcodes and unique molecular identifiers being introduced. Trizol reagent was used to extract RNA from every sample. Amplification of the libraries took two PCR steps, and the second step added a second sample barcode plus Illumina TruSeq adapters. The libraries were sequenced on an Illumina NovaSeq using 2 x 150 bp paired-end reads. The original pipeline was this. Demultiplexing of reads and collapsing into UMI-guided consensus sequences were performed with migec v1.2.7. With mixcr v2.1.11, UMI consensuses were aligned to TRA and TRB V and J templates and assembled into clonotypes. A clonotype was counted as expanded or contracted only if both edgeR and NoisET called the change significant, with noise models trained on biological replicates. For edgeR calls, the cutoffs were a false discovery rate-adjusted p below 0.01 and a log2 fold-change threshold of 1. As an exploratory analysis of dynamics, max-normalized trajectories of the 1000 most abundant clonotypes were examined by PCA with hierarchical clustering. Each responding clone was given a CD4 or CD8 phenotype based on the CD4+ and CD8+ repertoires, which had been sequenced separately. TCRdb applied fastp at Q25 and MiXCR to the public reads, then kept only in-frame beta chains. Rows with a matching CDR3 protein are joined into one entry that keeps the most common DNA and genes. It is TCRdb's table, rather than the study itself, that gives the V and J calls and clone size. Here the sample has more than 350,000 distinct CDR3 sequences; 20% to 25% occur a single time. The ten largest clones take up 9.5% to 15% of the sample.

The sequenced sample consisted of PBMCs or a T cell subset sorted from them (not recorded which). The chain uses TRBV6-2 or TRBV6-3 and TRBJ1-2; matching of 6 bases hints at TRBD1 as the D gene. The receptor was isolated from an adult woman who had mild COVID-19 (a few samples of this study predate the infection). The sample titles of this study are shuffled in the database, so cell type and time point are left out; the donor was told from shared clones. The DNA reads as follows: TGTGCCAGCAGTTTCTACCAGTCGACAGGTCAGACTAACTATGGCTACACCTTC. Its translation is CASSFYQSTGQTNYGYTF.